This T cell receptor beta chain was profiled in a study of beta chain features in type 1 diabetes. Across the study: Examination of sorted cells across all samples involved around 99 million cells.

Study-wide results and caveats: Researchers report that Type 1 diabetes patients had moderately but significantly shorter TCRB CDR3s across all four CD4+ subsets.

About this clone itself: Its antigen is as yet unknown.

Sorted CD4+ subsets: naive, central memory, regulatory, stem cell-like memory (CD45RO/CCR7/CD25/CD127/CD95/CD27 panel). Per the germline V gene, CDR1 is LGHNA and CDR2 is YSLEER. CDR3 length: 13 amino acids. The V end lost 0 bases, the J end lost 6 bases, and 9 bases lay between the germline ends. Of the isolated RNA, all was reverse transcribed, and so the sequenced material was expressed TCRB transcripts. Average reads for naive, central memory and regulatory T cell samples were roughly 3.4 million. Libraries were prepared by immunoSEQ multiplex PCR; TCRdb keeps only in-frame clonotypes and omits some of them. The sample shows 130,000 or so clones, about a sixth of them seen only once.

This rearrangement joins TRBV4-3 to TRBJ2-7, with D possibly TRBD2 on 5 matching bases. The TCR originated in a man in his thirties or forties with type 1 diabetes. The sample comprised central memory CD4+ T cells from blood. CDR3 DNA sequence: TGCGCCAGCAGCCAAGAAGAGGGTGGCGAGCAGTACTTC. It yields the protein CASSQEEGGEQYF.